This TCR beta chain appears in the sequencing data of a study of blood T cells in healthy people across ages. Trimming cost V 4 bases and J 0 bases; bases outside gene matches: 1. The germline V gene encodes CDR1 ENHRY and CDR2 SYGVKD. The CDR3 covers 15 residues. With a J-beta primer mix and a sample-barcoded 5' primer, a second PCR ran roughly 6 to 12 cycles. TCRdb fed the 5' RACE reads into MiXCR, producing one record per CDR3 protein. Of just over 800,000 distinct CDR3 sequences listed, 55% to 65% are singletons. This clonotype was counted between two and nine times. The chain combines TRBV10-3 with TRBJ2-7; 12 bases map to TRBD2. The origin of this receptor is a man aged 25 to 45 in good health. The material sequenced was blood. DNA of the CDR3: TGTGCCATCAGTGGGACTAGCGGGGCCTCCTACGAGCAGTACTTC. It translates to CAISGTSGASYEQYF.